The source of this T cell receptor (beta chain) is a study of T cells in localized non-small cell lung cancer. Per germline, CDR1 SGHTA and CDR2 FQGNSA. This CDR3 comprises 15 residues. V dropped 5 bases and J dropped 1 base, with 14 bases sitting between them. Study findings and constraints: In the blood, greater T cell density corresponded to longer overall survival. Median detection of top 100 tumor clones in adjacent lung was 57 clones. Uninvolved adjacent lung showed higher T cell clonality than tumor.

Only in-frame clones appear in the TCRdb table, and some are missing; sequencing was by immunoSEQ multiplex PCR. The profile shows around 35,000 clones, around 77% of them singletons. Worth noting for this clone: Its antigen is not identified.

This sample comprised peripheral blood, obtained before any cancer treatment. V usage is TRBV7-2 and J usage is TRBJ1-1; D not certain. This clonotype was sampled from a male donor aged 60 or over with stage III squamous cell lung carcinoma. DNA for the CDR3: TGTGCCAGCAGCCCGCCGGGGATTGGGAACACTGAAGCTTTCTTT. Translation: CASSPPGIGNTEAFF.